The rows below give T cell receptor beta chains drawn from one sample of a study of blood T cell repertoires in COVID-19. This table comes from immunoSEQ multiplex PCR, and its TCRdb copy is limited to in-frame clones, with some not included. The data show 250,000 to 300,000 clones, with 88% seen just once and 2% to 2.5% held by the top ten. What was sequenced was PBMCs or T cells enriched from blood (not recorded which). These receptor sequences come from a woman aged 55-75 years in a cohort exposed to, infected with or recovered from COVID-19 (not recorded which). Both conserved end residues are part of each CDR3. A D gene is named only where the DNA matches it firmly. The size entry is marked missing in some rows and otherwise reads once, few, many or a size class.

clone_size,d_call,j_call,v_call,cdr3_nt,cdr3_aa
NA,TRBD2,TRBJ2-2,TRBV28,TGTGCCAGCAGTTTAACGGGCGGGAGAAGGTCCGGGGAGCTGTTTTTT,CASSLTGGRRSGELFF
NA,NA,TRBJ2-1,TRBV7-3,TGTGCCAGCAGCGGAGGGGTCCCGGAATACAATGAGCAGTTCTTC,CASSGGVPEYNEQFF
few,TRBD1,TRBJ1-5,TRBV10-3,TGTGCCATCTCGACAGGGGGTAATCAGCCCCAGCATTTT,CAISTGGNQPQHF
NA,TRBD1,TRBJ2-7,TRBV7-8,TGTGCCAGCCTCGGAAGGACGGGACAGGCCCTTCCCGAGCAGTACTTC,CASLGRTGQALPEQYF
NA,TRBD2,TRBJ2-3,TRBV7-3,TGTGCCAGCAGCTTAAATTCCCGGACTAGACCCACAGATACGCAGTATTTT,CASSLNSRTRPTDTQYF
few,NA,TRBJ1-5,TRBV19,TGTGCCAGTAGTTTTGGCGGTAGCAATCAGCCCCAGCATTTT,CASSFGGSNQPQHF
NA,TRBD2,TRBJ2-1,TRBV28,TGTGCCAGCAGTTCCGCGGGAGGGCCGGTTGAGCAGTTCTTC,CASSSAGGPVEQFF
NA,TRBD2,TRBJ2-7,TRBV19,TGTGCCAGTAGTATCGGGGAGGGCTACGAGCAGTACTTC,CASSIGEGYEQYF
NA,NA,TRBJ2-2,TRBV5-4,TGTGCCAGCAGCTTTACGTCCGATGGTAGGGGGCTGTTTTTT,CASSFTSDGRGLFF
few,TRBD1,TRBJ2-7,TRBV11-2,TGTGCCAGCAGCGCCTTGAACCGGGACAGGGGGCGCAAACCCTACGAGCAGTACTTC,CASSALNRDRGRKPYEQYF
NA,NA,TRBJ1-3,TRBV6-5,TGTGCCAGCAGTTACAGGGGTTCCTCTGGAAACACCATATATTTT,CASSYRGSSGNTIYF
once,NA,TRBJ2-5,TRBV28,TGTGCCAGCAGTTTAAGCGTCGAGACCCAGTACTTC,CASSLSVETQYF
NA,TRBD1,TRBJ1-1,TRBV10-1,TGCGCCAGCAGTGGAGCCTTACAGGGGGAGAACACTGAAGCTTTCTTT,CASSGALQGENTEAFF
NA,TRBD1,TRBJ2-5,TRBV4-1,TGCGCCAGCAGCCCCGTGGGACAGCAAGAGACCCAGTACTTC,CASSPVGQQETQYF
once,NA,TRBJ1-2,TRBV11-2,TGTGCCAGCAGCGACCCCCAGGGTTATGGCTACACCTTC,CASSDPQGYGYTF
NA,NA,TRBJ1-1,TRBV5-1,TGCGCCAGCAGCGGCCGGACAGCCACCCCTACAGCTTTCTTT,CASSGRTATPTAFF
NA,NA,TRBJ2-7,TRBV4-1,TGCGCCAGCAGCCCGGGACTGGGATACGAGCAGTACTTC,CASSPGLGYEQYF
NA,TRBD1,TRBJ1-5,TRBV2,TGTGCCAGCAGCACATTGACAGGGACGAAGGCCAATCAGCCCCAGCATTTT,CASSTLTGTKANQPQHF
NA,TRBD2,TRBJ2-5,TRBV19,TGTGCCAGTAGTAAGCCGGGACTAGTAAGGGAGACCCAGTACTTC,CASSKPGLVRETQYF
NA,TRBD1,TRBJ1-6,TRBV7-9,TGTGCCAGCAGCTTAATGGGACAGGGAAATTCACCCCTCCACTTT,CASSLMGQGNSPLHF
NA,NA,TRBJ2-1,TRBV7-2,TGTGCCAGCAGCTTAATCCCTAGCCCCGGTGAGCAGTTCTTC,CASSLIPSPGEQFF
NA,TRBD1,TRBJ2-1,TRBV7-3,TGTGCCAGCAGCTTCACACAGGGGAACAATGAGCAGTTCTTC,CASSFTQGNNEQFF
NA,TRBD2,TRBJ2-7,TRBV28,TGTGCCACCTCAAATGACAGGGGACTAGCGTCCGAGCAGTACTTC,CATSNDRGLASEQYF
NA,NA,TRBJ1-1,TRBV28,TGTGCCAGCAGCTCTACAGAGAACACTGAAGCTTTCTTT,CASSSTENTEAFF
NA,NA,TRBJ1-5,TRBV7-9,TGTGCCAGCAGCTTAGACTCGGGTAACAATCAGCCCCAGCATTTT,CASSLDSGNNQPQHF
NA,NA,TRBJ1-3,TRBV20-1,TGCAGTGCCCAACTCGGAAACACCATATATTTT,CSAQLGNTIYF
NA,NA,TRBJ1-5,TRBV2,TGTGCCAGCAGTGAAGGGGCAGGAACAAATAGCAATCAGCCCCAGCATTTT,CASSEGAGTNSNQPQHF
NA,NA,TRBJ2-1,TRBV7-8,TGTGCCAGCAGCTTCCCCCGGGACTCCCGGGAGCAGTTCTTC,CASSFPRDSREQFF
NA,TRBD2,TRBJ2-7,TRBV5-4,TGTGCCAGCAGCTTGGGACTAGCGGGACGGGGCGAGCAGTACTTC,CASSLGLAGRGEQYF
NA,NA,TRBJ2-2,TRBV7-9,TGTGCCAGCAGCTTACCCGGGCAGGGGGAGGACACCGGGGAGCTGTTTTTT,CASSLPGQGEDTGELFF
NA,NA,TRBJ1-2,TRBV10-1,TGCGCCGTAGAGGCGGCAGCCAAATATGGCTACACCTTC,CAVEAAAKYGYTF
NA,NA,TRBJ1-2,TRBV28,TGTGCCAGCAGTTTCCTAAGATATGGCTACACCTTC,CASSFLRYGYTF
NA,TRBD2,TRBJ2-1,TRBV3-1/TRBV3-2,TGTGCCAGCAGCCAAGCGTGGGCTAGCGGGACAGATGAGCAGTTCTTC,CASSQAWASGTDEQFF
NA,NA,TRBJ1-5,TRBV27,TGTGCCAGCAGTTTAGGAGGGGCCAAAAATCAGCCCCAGCATTTT,CASSLGGAKNQPQHF
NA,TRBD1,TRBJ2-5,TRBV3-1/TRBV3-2,TGTGCCAGCAGCCAGATGACAGGGAGAGAGACCCAGTACTTC,CASSQMTGRETQYF
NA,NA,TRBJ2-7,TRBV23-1,TGCGCCAGCAGTCAATCGGGAGACTACGAGCAGTACTTC,CASSQSGDYEQYF
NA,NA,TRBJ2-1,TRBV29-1,TGCAGCGTCCACCAGGGAAAAGGGGAGCAGTTCTTC,CSVHQGKGEQFF
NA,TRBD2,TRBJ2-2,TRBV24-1,TGTGCCACCAGTGATGGACTAGCGGACACCGGGGAGCTGTTTTTT,CATSDGLADTGELFF
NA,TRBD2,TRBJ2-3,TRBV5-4,TGTGCCAGCAGCTTAGGGACTAGCGGGATTTACACAGATACGCAGTATTTT,CASSLGTSGIYTDTQYF
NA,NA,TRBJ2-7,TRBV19,TGTGCCAGTAGTATATCAGGTTACGAGCAGTACTTC,CASSISGYEQYF
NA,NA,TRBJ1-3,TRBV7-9,TGTGCCAGCAGCTCAGGTGCAGGAAACACCATATATTTT,CASSSGAGNTIYF
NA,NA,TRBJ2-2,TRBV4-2,TGTGCCAGCAGCCAACTGAAAACAGGTGGGGTAGCGAACACCGGGGAGCTGTTTTTT,CASSQLKTGGVANTGELFF
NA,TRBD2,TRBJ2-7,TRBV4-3,TGCGCCAGCAGCCGACTAGCGGGTGGGGCCTACGAGCAGTACTTC,CASSRLAGGAYEQYF
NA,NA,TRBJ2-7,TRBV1,TGCACCAGCAGCCAACCCGGGACAGGGGACTCCTACGAGCAGTACTTC,CTSSQPGTGDSYEQYF
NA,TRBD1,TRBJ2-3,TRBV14,TGTGCCAGCAGCCAGACAGGGCGAGTGACCGCAGATACGCAGTATTTT,CASSQTGRVTADTQYF
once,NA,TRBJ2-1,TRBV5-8,TGTGCCAGCAGCTTGGACGGGAGTAACTACAATGAGCAGTTCTTC,CASSLDGSNYNEQFF